The 29 T cell receptor beta chains below all came from one sample that was sequenced in a study of immune evolution from preneoplasia to lung adenocarcinoma. Profiling relied on immunoSEQ multiplex PCR, and the TCRdb table lists in-frame clones only, not all of them. Of 4,000 to 4,500 clones listed, 83% are singletons. The sample taken for sequencing was FFPE minimally invasive lung adenocarcinoma tissue. These receptors came from a person aged 55 to 75 with lung adenocarcinoma.

The V and J genes are TRBV6-1 and TRBJ2-7; D uncertain. The CDR3 contains 15 residues. Trimming shortened V by 0 bases and J by 0 bases, and 9 bases separated the two germline ends. Germline V gene sequence: CDR1 MNHNS, CDR2 SASEGT. CDR3 nucleotides: TGTGCCAGCAGTGAAGCGTTCGGCAGCTCCTACGAGCAGTACTTC. Its protein product is CASSEAFGSSYEQYF.

V is TRBV30 and J is TRBJ2-2; the D is unclear. V was pared by 0 bases and J by 7 bases, with 6 bases between. The CDR3 sequence is 12 residues long. The germline V gene has CDR1 GTSNPN and CDR2 SVGIG (reference sequence). CDR3: CAWSVVIGELFF. CDR3 coding DNA: TGTGCCTGGAGTGTGGTCATCGGGGAGCTGTTTTTT.

The chain recombines TRBV5-1 with TRBJ1-4; 9 positions agree with TRBD1. J lost 5 bases, V lost 4 bases, and 9 bases had no gene match. Germline V CDR1 and CDR2: SGHRS, YFSETQ. The CDR3 extends over 16 amino acids. The DNA of the CDR3 is TGCGCCAGCAGCATGATCCCGGGACAGGGAAATGAAAAACTGTTTTTT. Its translation: CASSMIPGQGNEKLFF.

The rearrangement uses TRBV28 and TRBJ2-5, with 7 positions matching TRBD1. The DNA matches TRBJ2-7 better at its end, which makes the J call doubtful. Germline V gene data show CDR1 as MDHEN and CDR2 as SYDVKM. The CDR3 has 16 amino acids. The CDR3 region is CASSLGTATSSYEQYF. In nucleotides, the CDR3 is TGTGCCAGCAGTCTCGGGACAGCCACGAGCTCCTACGAGCAGTACTTC.

This clone came up once. V and J are TRBV11-2 and TRBJ2-1; tentative D call: TRBD1 (6 bases). The CDR3 contains 12 residues. V lost 2 bases and J lost 9, with 8 bases in between. In germline, CDR1 is SGHAT, CDR2 FQNNGV. CDR3 sequence reads: CASSLQGLEQFF. The CDR3 DNA follows: TGTGCCAGCAGCTTACAGGGGCTTGAGCAGTTCTTC.

This clone showed up just a few times. The CDR3 loop reads CASKEGMNTEAFF. The CDR3 DNA reads TGTGCCAGCAAAGAGGGTATGAACACTGAAGCTTTCTTT. The chain uses TRBV2 and TRBJ1-1; D gene unclear. Deletions cut 7 bases from V and 0 bases from J, with 9 bases between. The CDR3 loop spans 13 amino acids. The germline CDR1 and CDR2 sequences are SNHLY and FYNNEI.

This chain connects TRBV7-9 to TRBJ2-7; D uncertain. This CDR3 has 13 amino acids. Germline lookup yields CDR1 SEHNR and CDR2 FQNEAQ (reference sequence). V lost 1 base and J 0 bases, leaving 4 bases between the germline ends. CDR3 amino acids: CASSLDSSYEQYF. The DNA for the CDR3 is TGTGCCAGCAGCTTAGACAGCTCCTACGAGCAGTACTTC.

The rearrangement links TRBV27 to TRBJ1-1; D perhaps matches TRBD1 (5 bases). The germline V gene has CDR1 MNHEY and CDR2 SMNVEV (reference sequence). The CDR3 runs 13 residues. Between the trimmed V and J ends, which lost 2 bases and 5 bases, there was a span of 9 bases. Written as DNA, the CDR3 is TGTGCCAGCAGTTTACAGGGACGGACTGAAGCTTTCTTT. This sequence encodes CASSLQGRTEAFF.

The chain links TRBV19 to TRBJ2-7; 7 bases agree with TRBD2. Germline V gives CDR1 LNHDA, CDR2 SQIVND (reference sequence). The CDR3 contains 15 residues. With 8 bases clipped from V and 4 bases from J, the junction kept 14 bases outside the gene matches. CDR3 sequence reads: CASRVESSGTYEQYF. The CDR3 nucleotides read TGTGCCAGTCGGGTGGAATCTAGCGGAACATACGAGCAGTACTTC.

This clone was observed once. The junction differs from germline at one of its ends, possibly a read error. This chain links TRBV7-7 with TRBJ2-1; D may be TRBD2 (5 bases). The germline CDR1 and CDR2 sequences are SSHAT and FNYEAQ (reference sequence). The length of the CDR3 is 15 residues. CDR3 protein: CASSLSGGSGDEQFF. The CDR3 nucleotides read TGTGCTAGCAGCTTAAGTGGAGGATCTGGGGATGAGCAGTTCTTC.

The chain links TRBV21-1 to TRBJ2-4; TRBD1, the D gene given by the table, was not confirmed from the DNA. TRBV21-1 is listed as a pseudogene. The CDR3 has 17 amino acids. Written as DNA, the CDR3 is TGTGCCAGAAACGGGACACCGCCACACCTAGCCAAAAACATTCAGTACTTC. Translated, it gives CARNGTPPHLAKNIQYF.

The chain recombines TRBV18 with TRBJ2-3; D may be TRBD2 (5 bases). V lost 3 bases to trimming and J lost 4 bases, with 17 bases between them. CDR1 and CDR2 from the germline V gene are KGHSH and LQKENI. The length of the CDR3 is 16 residues. As DNA, the CDR3 is TGTGCCAGCTCACCTCCCGGGGTACAGAGGGCAGATACGCAGTATTTT. This gives the protein CASSPPGVQRADTQYF.

This clone was recorded once. This rearrangement joins TRBV7-9 to TRBJ1-1, with D maybe TRBD1 (6 bases). From germline, CDR1 is SEHNR and CDR2 FQNEAQ (reference sequence). The CDR3 is 14 residues long. The germline V and J ends were trimmed by 5 bases and 4 bases, with 14 bases remaining between them. This CDR3 is CASSPGGPGTEAFF. The CDR3 DNA reads TGTGCCAGCAGCCCGGGGGGGCCTGGCACTGAAGCTTTCTTT.

This clone appeared a single time. This chain connects TRBV18 to TRBJ2-3; D is undetermined. The ends were cut back, 6 bases at V and 1 base at J, with 17 bases in the middle. This CDR3 spans 16 amino acids. CDR1 is KGHSH and CDR2 is LQKENI in the germline V gene. The CDR3 region is CASSLLEVQGTDTQYF. For the CDR3, the DNA is TGTGCCAGCTCCCTACTCGAAGTGCAGGGCACAGATACGCAGTATTTT.

The gene calls are TRBV9 and TRBJ2-5, with D perhaps matching TRBD2 (7 bases). Looked up from germline, CDR1 is SGDLS and CDR2 is YYNGEE. Trimming cost V 4 bases and J 3 bases, with 13 bases left between them. This CDR3 contains 14 residues. CDR3 protein: CASSPRGGEETQYF. The DNA of the CDR3 is TGTGCCAGCAGCCCGAGGGGGGGGGAAGAGACCCAGTACTTC.

V gene TRBV5-1 combines with J gene TRBJ2-1; perhaps TRBD2 as D (6 bases). Germline V gene data show CDR1 as SGHRS and CDR2 as YFSETQ. Trimming cost V 1 base and J 5 bases, with 13 bases left between them. This CDR3 contains 15 residues. The CDR3 DNA follows: TGCGCCAGCAGCTTGAGGCTAGCGCTTAACAATGAGCAGTTCTTC. Its translation: CASSLRLALNNEQFF.

V is TRBV15 and J is TRBJ2-5; TRBD1 agrees at 9 bases. The J call is uncertain, as TRBJ2-7 better fits the DNA end. The germline V gene encodes CDR1 LNHNV and CDR2 YYDKDF (reference sequence). The CDR3 consists of 15 residues. The CDR3 spells CATSFGVGQGYEQYF. The CDR3 bases are TGTGCCACCAGCTTTGGGGTGGGACAGGGCTACGAGCAGTACTTC.

This chain joins TRBV27 and TRBJ1-1; D possibly corresponds to TRBD1 (5 bases). The CDR3 extends over 13 amino acids. Germline CDR1 reads MNHEY; CDR2 reads SMNVEV (reference sequence). Between the trimmed V and J ends, which lost 1 base and 4 bases, there was a span of 7 bases. CDR3 sequence (DNA): TGTGCCAGCAGTTTATACGGGGGCACTGAAGCTTTCTTT. Translating it yields CASSLYGGTEAFF.

V is TRBV28 and J is TRBJ2-3; 8 positions match TRBD2. The CDR3 contains 18 residues. The germline gives CDR1 MDHEN, CDR2 SYDVKM. V shed 6 bases and J 3 bases; nucleotides not matched to a gene: 17. The CDR3 nucleotides read TGTGCCAGCAGCAAATCCCCGGGACTAGGGACATTAACAGATACGCAGTATTTT. Protein sequence: CASSKSPGLGTLTDTQYF.

The rearrangement joins TRBV23-1 to TRBJ2-7, with 8 bases lining up with TRBD2. TRBV23-1 is known as an ORF, though its function is uncertain. With V trimmed by 0 bases and J by 3 bases, 19 bases remained unmatched. The CDR3 spans 20 residues. As DNA, the CDR3 is TGCGCCAGCAGTCAATCTGGCTCCTCCGGGACTAGTGCTCCTAACTACGAGCAGTACTTC. Its translation: CASSQSGSSGTSAPNYEQYF.

This chain connects TRBV5-1 to TRBJ2-7; D ambiguous. This CDR3 is built from 13 residues. V was cut by 5 bases and J by 1 base, with 10 bases left in between. Germline-derived CDR1 and CDR2 are SGHRS and YFSETQ. Here the CDR3 reads CASSFTSSYEQYF. The CDR3 region has the DNA TGCGCCAGCAGTTTTACAAGTTCCTACGAGCAGTACTTC.

The chain employs TRBV5-3 and TRBJ2-7, with D unresolved. TRBV5-3 is classed as an ORF, of uncertain function. The CDR3 has 14 residues. Trimming took off 0 bases at V and 4 bases at J, with 11 bases between the two ends. In nucleotides, the CDR3 is TGTGCCAGAAGCTTGGTCTACACCCTATACGAGCAGTACTTC. Protein sequence: CARSLVYTLYEQYF.

V usage is TRBV5-4 and J usage is TRBJ1-2, with D tentatively TRBD1 (5 bases). The CDR3 totals 16 residues. The V gene's germline CDR1 is SGHNT and CDR2 YYREEE (reference sequence). V was trimmed by 5 bases and J by 0 bases, leaving 17 bases between them. CDR3 coding DNA: TGTGCCAGCAGTGGCGGGGCAGCAAGCCCTAACTATGGCTACACCTTC. Its translation: CASSGGAASPNYGYTF.

The genes are TRBV7-6 and TRBJ2-3; 12 bases match TRBD2. The CDR3 sequence is 15 residues long. Germline V gives CDR1 SGHVS, CDR2 FNYEAQ. V shed 4 bases, J shed 6 bases, and the junction held 5 bases outside the gene matches. The CDR3 protein is CASSWGLAGPDTQYF. The CDR3, as DNA: TGTGCCAGCAGCTGGGGACTAGCGGGCCCCGATACGCAGTATTTT.

The V gene is TRBV10-2, the J gene TRBJ2-2; 11 bases align to TRBD2. There are 18 residues in the CDR3. Trimming took 4 bases from V and 0 from J; bases not matched to a gene: 7. Germline CDR1 reads WSHSY; CDR2 reads SAAADI. The CDR3 DNA follows: TGCGCCAGCAGTGCCGTACTAGCGGGAGTATCGAACACCGGGGAGCTGTTTTTT. It specifies CASSAVLAGVSNTGELFF.

The chain recombines TRBV6-4 with TRBJ2-3, with 11 nucleotides matching TRBD2. The CDR3 is 14 amino acids. Losses at the gene ends were 3 bases for V and 4 bases for J; bases not matched to a gene: 0. Germline CDR1 reads MRHNA; CDR2 reads SNTAGT. The CDR3 sequence: CASSELAGADTQYF. CDR3 DNA sequence: TGTGCCAGCAGTGAACTAGCGGGAGCAGATACGCAGTATTTT.

V is TRBV6-6 and J is TRBJ2-7; a weak D match, TRBD2 (5 bases). This CDR3 spans 13 amino acids. Germline V CDR1 and CDR2: MNHNY, SVGAGI (reference sequence). V lost 5 bases and J 6 bases, leaving 14 bases between the germline ends. The CDR3: CASSTIGVPEQYF. The CDR3 DNA is TGTGCCAGCAGTACTATCGGGGTCCCCGAGCAGTACTTC.

The gene calls are TRBV7-9 and TRBJ1-4; the D gene is possibly TRBD1 (5 bases). There are 18 residues in the CDR3. Between the trimmed V and J ends, which lost 1 base and 4 bases, there was a span of 19 bases. Per germline, CDR1 SEHNR and CDR2 FQNEAQ (reference sequence). The CDR3 loop is CASSLVGLPWGYNEKLFF. The CDR3 DNA is TGTGCCAGCAGCTTAGTTGGGTTACCCTGGGGCTATAATGAAAAACTGTTTTTT.

The chain recombines TRBV7-9 with TRBJ2-7; D is perhaps TRBD1 (6 bases). The germline CDR1 and CDR2 sequences are SEHNR and FQNEAQ (reference sequence). This CDR3 has 15 amino acids. The V end lost 5 bases, the J end lost 3 bases, and 17 bases lay between the germline ends. DNA of the CDR3: TGTGCCAGCAGCCAGACTGGGGGCGCGGTCTACGAGCAGTACTTC. This codes for CASSQTGGAVYEQYF.